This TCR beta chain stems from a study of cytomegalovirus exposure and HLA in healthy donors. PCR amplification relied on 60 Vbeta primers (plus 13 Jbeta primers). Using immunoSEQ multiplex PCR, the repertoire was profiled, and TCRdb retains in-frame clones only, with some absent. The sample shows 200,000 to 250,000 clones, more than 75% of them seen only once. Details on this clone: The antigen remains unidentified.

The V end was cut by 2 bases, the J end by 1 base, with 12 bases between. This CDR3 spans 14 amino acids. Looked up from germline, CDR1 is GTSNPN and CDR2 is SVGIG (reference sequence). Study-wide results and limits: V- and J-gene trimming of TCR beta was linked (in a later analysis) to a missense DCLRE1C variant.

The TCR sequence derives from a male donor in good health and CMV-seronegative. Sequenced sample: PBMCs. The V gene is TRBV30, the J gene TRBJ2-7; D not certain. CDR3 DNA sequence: TGTGCCTGGAGTTATTCGCGCCAATCCTACGAGCAGTACTTC. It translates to CAWSYSRQSYEQYF.